The next 27 T cell receptor beta chains were all read from a single sample in a study of blood T cells in healthy people across ages. Sample-barcoded 5' priming and a J-beta primer mix drove a second PCR of roughly 7 to 11 cycles. MiXCR, applied by TCRdb to the 5' RACE reads, yields one record per CDR3 protein. Of about 1.6 million distinct CDR3 sequences in the sample, roughly 32% were seen once. The sample taken for sequencing was blood. The receptors derive from a woman younger than 45 in good health.

Concerning this clonotype itself: Possible read error: a much larger clone is one base away. The chain combines TRBV20-1 with TRBJ1-2; TRBD1 is a possible D gene (6 bases). Germline V CDR1 and CDR2: DFQATT, SNEGSKA (reference sequence). This CDR3 is built from 16 residues. This CDR3 is CSARDSTRGAGYGCTF. DNA of the CDR3: TGCAGTGCTAGAGATTCTACCCGGGGGGCGGGCTATGGCTGCACCTTC.

This clonotype was detected ten times or more. The rearrangement uses TRBV5-6 and TRBJ2-3; D unclear. The CDR3 runs to 13 residues. Germline CDR1 SGHDT, CDR2 YYEEEE. Trimming took off 2 bases at V and 2 bases at J, with 6 bases between the two ends. This chain's CDR3 is CASSLATTDTQYF. In DNA form, the CDR3 reads TGTGCCAGCAGCTTAGCAACCACAGATACGCAGTATTTT.

This clonotype came up a few times. This chain uses TRBV7-2 with TRBJ2-1; 7 nucleotides line up with TRBD1. Trimming at V came to 5 bases and at J to 3 bases, leaving 7 bases not matched to a gene. The CDR3 is made up of 15 amino acids. The germline V gene encodes CDR1 SGHTA and CDR2 FQGNSA. CDR3 in DNA: TGTGCCAGCAGCACCTTTAGGGGGCACTACAATGAGCAGTTCTTC. Translation gives CASSTFRGHYNEQFF.

In this sample, this clonotype turned up a few times. The rearrangement uses TRBV5-1 and TRBJ2-5; TRBD1 is a possible D gene (8 bases). Trimming left V 4 bases short and J 5 bases short, with 21 bases between. From germline, CDR1 is SGHRS and CDR2 YFSETQ. The CDR3 is 16 residues long. CDR3 in amino acids: CASSPGGQGEWETQYF. The CDR3 DNA reads as TGCGCCAGCAGCCCGGGAGGACAGGGTGAATGGGAGACCCAGTACTTC.

The chain is built from TRBV6-2 or TRBV6-3 and TRBJ2-1; D is uncertain. Trimming pared 0 bases from V and 5 bases from J, leaving 17 bases between. Germline CDR1 MNHEY, CDR2 SVGEGT. The CDR3 loop spans 17 amino acids. In DNA, the CDR3 is TGTGCCAGCAGTTACTCTGTTAGACCCTGGTCGGACAATGAGCAGTTCTTC. Translating it yields CASSYSVRPWSDNEQFF.

This clonotype was counted between two and nine times. The chain recombines TRBV10-3 with TRBJ2-3, with a weak D call TRBD2 (6 bases). Trimming cost V 7 bases and J 4 bases, with 18 bases left between them. Germline V lookup: CDR1 ENHRY, CDR2 SYGVKD. The CDR3 contains 15 residues. This chain's CDR3 is CAIKPDEWGADTQYF. The CDR3 DNA reads as TGTGCCATCAAACCCGACGAGTGGGGGGCAGATACGCAGTATTTT.

This clonotype turned up a few times. The rearrangement uses TRBV6-6 and TRBJ1-1, with TRBD1 matching 9 bases. With V trimmed by 7 bases and J by 5 bases, 11 bases remained unmatched. The V gene's germline CDR1 is MNHNY and CDR2 SVGAGI (reference sequence). The CDR3 extends over 15 amino acids. CDR3 in DNA: TGTGCCAGCATAGAAACGGGACAGGGAAAAACTGAAGCTTTCTTT. It is translated as CASIETGQGKTEAFF.

The chain couples TRBV20-1 to TRBJ2-3; D is uncertain. CDR3 length: 11 amino acids. Germline V gene data show CDR1 as DFQATT and CDR2 as SNEGSKA (reference sequence). V was clipped by 3 bases and J by 10 bases, with 11 bases between them. This chain's CDR3 is CSARLDRAQYF. The CDR3 nucleotides are TGCAGTGCTAGGTTGGATCGTGCGCAGTATTTT.

The gene calls are TRBV7-2 and TRBJ2-7; D not certain. CDR3 length equals 13 residues. Trimming pared 5 bases from V and 5 bases from J, leaving 13 bases between. Germline V CDR1 and CDR2: SGHTA, FQGNSA. CDR3 bases: TGTGCCAGCAGCGACCTTACTGGTGACGAGCAGTACTTC. It is translated as CASSDLTGDEQYF.

This clonotype was counted ten times or more. The rearrangement joins TRBV7-9 to TRBJ1-2, with 7 bases identical to TRBD1. Germline V gene data show CDR1 as SEHNR and CDR2 as FQNEAQ (reference sequence). This CDR3 region has 14 residues. J lost 4 bases, V lost 3 bases, and 5 bases had no gene match. The CDR3 DNA reads as TGTGCCAGCAGCTTGGACGACAGGGTCTATGGCTACACCTTC. Its protein is CASSLDDRVYGYTF.

This clonotype was seen more than once but under ten times. The J gene is TRBJ1-2, the V gene TRBV27, with D perhaps matching TRBD1 (5 bases). The V gene lost 5 bases and the J gene lost 4 bases, with 17 bases spanning the gap. The CDR3 is 15 residues long. Germline V gene data show CDR1 as MNHEY and CDR2 as SMNVEV (reference sequence). CDR3 in DNA: TGTGCCAGCAGTCCTGGAGGCAGGGCGCCCTATGGCTACACCTTC. It codes for CASSPGGRAPYGYTF.

This clonotype appeared a few times. The rearrangement uses TRBV6-5 and TRBJ2-7; TRBD1 or TRBD2 may be the D gene (5 bases each). CDR3 size: 14 residues. V lost 7 bases and J lost 1, with 14 bases in between. Germline assignment: CDR1 MNHEY and CDR2 SVGAGI. Here the CDR3 reads CASTMGVPSYEQYF. The CDR3 bases are TGTGCCAGCACCATGGGGGTCCCGTCCTACGAGCAGTACTTC.

The chain recombines TRBV7-9 with TRBJ2-1; TRBD1 might be the D (5 bases). Trimming took off 5 bases at V and 4 bases at J, with 15 bases between the two ends. The CDR3 extends over 15 amino acids. Germline assignment: CDR1 SEHNR and CDR2 FQNEAQ (reference sequence). CDR3 nucleotide sequence: TGTGCCAGCAGCCCCTCCTTGACAGTTTACAATGAGCAGTTCTTC. Translation: CASSPSLTVYNEQFF.

As concerns this clonotype: A much larger clone lies a single base off, so this may be a read error. The chain joins TRBV20-1 to TRBJ2-7, with D perhaps matching TRBD1 (6 bases). The CDR3 covers 12 residues. CDR1 is DFQATT, CDR2 SNEGSKA, per germline (reference sequence). The CDR3 region is CGAGDGTYEQYF. The CDR3 region has the DNA TGCGGTGCAGGGGACGGCACCTACGAGCAGTACTTC.

In the case of this clonotype: This may be a read error: a much more frequent sequence differs by one nucleotide. J is TRBJ2-7 and V is TRBV12-3 or TRBV12-4; D is ambiguous. Judging by the DNA end, TRBJ2-5 fits better; the J call may be wrong. This CDR3 has 13 amino acids. CDR3 coding DNA: TGTGCCGGCAGTTTTAGCTCGAGGGAGACCCAGTACTTC. It specifies CAGSFSSRETQYF.

This clonotype was seen many times. The chain recombines TRBV20-1 with TRBJ2-7; 7 positions match TRBD1. CDR1 is DFQATT, CDR2 SNEGSKA, per germline (reference sequence). The CDR3 runs 13 residues. Trimming took 3 bases from V and 0 from J; bases not matched to a gene: 2. The CDR3 DNA reads as TGCAGTGCTAGTAGGACAGGCTCCTACGAGCAGTACTTC. The encoded protein is CSASRTGSYEQYF.

The V call is TRBV2, the J call TRBJ1-2; 10 bases agree with TRBD1. This CDR3 contains 14 residues. The J segment lost 6 bases and the V segment lost 2 bases, leaving 3 bases of the junction unmatched. The V gene's germline CDR1 is SNHLY and CDR2 FYNNEI. CDR3 sequence reads: CASSEPGTGDGYTF. The CDR3 bases are TGTGCCAGCAGTGAACCCGGGACAGGGGATGGCTACACCTTC.

This clonotype appeared a few times. The J gene is TRBJ2-3, the V gene TRBV20-1; D gene unclear. Per germline, CDR1 DFQATT and CDR2 SNEGSKA (reference sequence). This CDR3 is 12 amino acids long. Trimming cost V 6 bases and J 2 bases, with 9 bases left between them. In DNA, the CDR3 is TGCAGTGCAAGAACTGACACAGATACGCAGTATTTT. Protein: CSARTDTDTQYF.

The chain couples TRBV6-1 to TRBJ1-5; D gene uncertain. Germline assignment: CDR1 MNHNS and CDR2 SASEGT. The CDR3 extends over 12 amino acids. The germline V and J ends were trimmed by 6 bases and 4 bases, with 7 bases remaining between them. This CDR3 is CASRVQNQPQHF. In DNA, the CDR3 is TGTGCCAGCAGAGTACAGAATCAGCCCCAGCATTTT.

This clonotype was counted a few times. This chain links TRBV29-1 with TRBJ1-1, with D possibly matching TRBD1 (5 bases). The CDR3 runs 14 residues. Trimming took 4 bases from V and 5 from J, leaving 17 bases between them. The germline V gene has CDR1 SQVTM and CDR2 ANQGSEA. CDR3 amino acids: CSVVGGEEGTEAFF. The CDR3, as DNA: TGCAGCGTTGTAGGAGGGGAAGAGGGGACTGAAGCTTTCTTT.

This chain uses TRBV20-1 with TRBJ2-3; 8 bases match TRBD2. The germline V gene has CDR1 DFQATT and CDR2 SNEGSKA (reference sequence). The CDR3 has 14 residues. With V trimmed by 1 base and J by 1 base, 1 base remained unmatched. The CDR3 loop reads CSARAGGRTDTQYF. For the CDR3, the DNA is TGCAGTGCTAGAGCGGGAGGGCGCACAGATACGCAGTATTTT.

The chain links TRBV29-1 to TRBJ1-2; D not certain. The CDR3 sequence is 11 residues long. CDR1 and CDR2 from the germline V gene are SQVTM and ANQGSEA. The V end lost 2 bases, the J end lost 7 bases, and 8 bases lay between the germline ends. The chain's CDR3 is CSVEMGFGYTF. The CDR3 nucleotides are TGCAGCGTTGAAATGGGGTTTGGCTACACCTTC.

This clonotype has a handful of counts. The chain combines TRBV20-1 with TRBJ2-3; D is unclear. The germline V gene encodes CDR1 DFQATT and CDR2 SNEGSKA (reference sequence). CDR3 size: 14 residues. V lost 8 bases, J lost 6 bases, and 21 bases lay in between. CDR3 residues: CSFTALHMGDTQYF. The CDR3 nucleotides read TGCAGTTTCACGGCACTTCATATGGGGGATACGCAGTATTTT.

In regard to this clonotype: The junction differs from germline at one of its ends, possibly a read error. The CDR3 region is CTSSVGPPGTQYF. The CDR3 DNA reads as TGTACCAGCAGTGTGGGACCGCCCGGAACGCAGTATTTT. V usage is TRBV6-5 and J usage is TRBJ2-3; D may be TRBD1 or TRBD2 (5 bases each). Looked up from germline, CDR1 is MNHEY and CDR2 is SVGAGI. The CDR3 length is 13 residues.

In its sample, this clonotype was seen a few times. J is TRBJ2-7 and V is TRBV7-2; TRBD2 aligns across 8 bases. This CDR3 is built from 15 residues. CDR1 is SGHTA, CDR2 FQGNSA, per germline. V shed 0 bases and J 5 bases; nucleotides not matched to a gene: 6. CDR3 nucleotides: TGTGCCAGCAGCTTAGCAGGGAGCGGGAGTCACGAGCAGTACTTC. Its translation: CASSLAGSGSHEQYF. Drawing the rest from reference TRBV7-2 and TRBJ2-7, the complete variable domain is GAGVSQSPSNKVTEKGKDVELRCDPISGHTALYWYRQSLGQGLEFLIYFQGNSAPDKSGLPSDRFSAERTGGSVSTLTIQRTQQEDSAVYLCASSLAGSGSHEQYFGPGTRLTVT.

This clonotype has just a few counts. This chain connects TRBV7-9 to TRBJ1-2; 11 positions agree with TRBD1. The CDR3 loop spans 16 amino acids. V was pared by 5 bases and J by 4 bases, with 9 bases of the junction left unmatched. CDR1 SEHNR and CDR2 FQNEAQ come from the germline V gene (reference sequence). CDR3 bases: TGTGCCAGCAGCAGGGACAGGGGGGACCTGCCCTATGGCTACACCTTC. This encodes CASSRDRGDLPYGYTF. The variable domain in full, with the rest retrieved from reference TRBV7-9 and TRBJ1-2, is DTGVSQNPRHKITKRGQNVTFRCDPISEHNRLYWYRQTLGQGPEFLTYFQNEAQLEKSRLLSDRFSAERPKGSFSTLEIQRTEQGDSAMYLCASSRDRGDLPYGYTFGSGTRLTVV.

A remark on this clonotype: A much larger clone is a single base away; this may be a read error. The gene calls are TRBV20-1 and TRBJ2-6; tentatively, D is TRBD1 (5 bases). CDR3 length: 13 residues. The germline gives CDR1 DFQATT, CDR2 SNEGSKA (reference sequence). The CDR3, as DNA: TGCAGTGCCGACATATCTGGGGCCAACGTCCGGACTTTC. This gives the protein CSADISGANVRTF.